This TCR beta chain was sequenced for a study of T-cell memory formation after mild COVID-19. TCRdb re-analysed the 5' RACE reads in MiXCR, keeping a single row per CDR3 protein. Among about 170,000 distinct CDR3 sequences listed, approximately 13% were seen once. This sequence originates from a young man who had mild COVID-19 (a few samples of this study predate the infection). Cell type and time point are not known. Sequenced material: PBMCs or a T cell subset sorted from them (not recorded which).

The CDR3: CASSWVLAGVTDTQYF. The CDR3 bases are TGTGCCAGCAGTTGGGTGTTAGCGGGGGTAACAGATACGCAGTATTTT. V usage is TRBV12-3 or TRBV12-4 and J usage is TRBJ2-3; TRBD2 matches at 9 bases. After removal of 4 bases from V and 3 bases from J, the junction contained 8 bases not matched to a gene. The CDR3 contains 16 residues.